These 10 T cell receptor beta chains came from one sample sequenced in a study of blood T cell repertoires in COVID-19. The method was immunoSEQ multiplex PCR; TCRdb's version includes in-frame clones alone and lacks a portion of them. Among around 310,000 clones listed, just under 90% were seen once. Sequenced sample: PBMCs or T cells enriched from blood (not recorded which). Receptors were obtained from a woman in her twenties or thirties who had recovered from COVID-19.

On this clone itself: The junction departs from the called germline gene at one end, perhaps through a read error. The chain recombines TRBV7-2 with TRBJ2-7; TRBD2 matches at 10 bases. The CDR3 loop spans 14 amino acids. The germline V gene encodes CDR1 SGHTA and CDR2 FQGNSA. CDR3 sequence (DNA): TGTGCCAGCAGCCTAGCGGGAGTATCTTACGAGCAGTACTTC. Translation: CASSLAGVSYEQYF.

V is TRBV6-5 and J is TRBJ2-7; tentatively, D is TRBD2 (6 bases). Germline V gene data show CDR1 as MNHEY and CDR2 as SVGAGI. V lost 4 bases and J 4 bases, leaving 17 bases between the germline ends. This CDR3 has 15 residues. The CDR3 sequence: CASSLGGRALYEQYF. CDR3 in DNA: TGTGCCAGCAGTTTGGGAGGCAGGGCTCTGTACGAGCAGTACTTC.

This sequence joins TRBV27 and TRBJ2-3; 7 nucleotides align to TRBD2. This CDR3 contains 17 residues. After removal of 3 bases from V and 5 bases from J, the junction contained 14 bases not matched to a gene. Germline V lookup: CDR1 MNHEY, CDR2 SMNVEV (reference sequence). CDR3 residues: CASSFRLAVTPGDTQYF. The CDR3 bases are TGTGCCAGCAGTTTTCGGCTAGCGGTCACCCCTGGAGATACGCAGTATTTT.

The gene calls are TRBV7-2 and TRBJ2-3, with D unclear. Germline V gene data show CDR1 as SGHTA and CDR2 as FQGNSA. V was cut by 5 bases and J by 6 bases, with 12 bases left in between. CDR3 size: 13 residues. The CDR3 coding sequence is TGTGCCAGCAGCGCCCACTCTGAGGATACGCAGTATTTT. As protein: CASSAHSEDTQYF.

This chain links TRBV12-3 or TRBV12-4 with TRBJ2-1; D uncertain. The length of the CDR3 is 12 residues. Trimming stripped 3 bases from V and 7 bases from J, with 7 bases between. This CDR3 is CASSFARNEQFF. The CDR3 coding sequence is TGTGCCAGCAGTTTTGCTAGAAATGAGCAGTTCTTC.

The gene calls are TRBV28 and TRBJ2-4; possibly TRBD1 for D (6 bases). Per germline, CDR1 MDHEN and CDR2 SYDVKM. The CDR3 contains 15 residues. V gave up 4 bases and J gave up 0 bases, with 10 bases separating them. CDR3 in amino acids: CASSWTAKAKNIQYF. The CDR3 nucleotides are TGTGCCAGCAGTTGGACAGCTAAAGCCAAAAACATTCAGTACTTC.

The chain has TRBV9 and TRBJ1-1; D not resolved. Germline values: CDR1 SGDLS, CDR2 YYNGEE. Between the trimmed V and J ends, which lost 3 bases and 0 bases, there was a span of 9 bases. The CDR3 has 14 amino acids. This CDR3 reads CASSEMGVNTEAFF. In DNA form, the CDR3 reads TGTGCCAGCAGCGAAATGGGAGTGAACACTGAAGCTTTCTTT. The full variable domain, rest sourced from reference TRBV9 and TRBJ1-1, is DSGVTQTPKHLITATGQRVTLRCSPRSGDLSVYWYQQSLDQGLQFLIQYYNGEERAKGNILERFSAQQFPDLHSELNLSSLELGDSALYFCASSEMGVNTEAFFGQGTRLTVV.

V gene TRBV4-3 combines with J gene TRBJ1-4; D unclear. The CDR3 consists of 20 residues. Germline V lookup: CDR1 LGHNA, CDR2 YSLEER. Trimming pared 0 bases from V and 1 base from J, leaving 21 bases between. The CDR3 region is CASSQDTGRGASETNEKLFF. CDR3 bases: TGCGCCAGCAGCCAAGATACGGGTAGAGGAGCTAGTGAAACTAATGAAAAACTGTTTTTT.

The chain uses TRBV9 and TRBJ2-7, with TRBD1 matching over 8 bases. CDR3 length: 16 residues. J lost 3 bases, V lost 4 bases, and 12 bases had no gene match. The germline V gene has CDR1 SGDLS and CDR2 YYNGEE. The CDR3 is CASSSWDRQGIYEQYF. For the CDR3, the DNA is TGTGCCAGCAGCTCCTGGGACAGGCAGGGGATCTACGAGCAGTACTTC.

This chain joins TRBV7-9 and TRBJ2-3, with 9 bases fitting TRBD2. The trim removed 4 bases at V and 2 bases at J, leaving 7 bases unmatched. The CDR3 is 16 amino acids. Per the germline V gene, CDR1 is SEHNR and CDR2 is FQNEAQ (reference sequence). CDR3 sequence (DNA): TGTGCCAGCAGCTCCGTTAGCGGGAGCGTCACAGATACGCAGTATTTT. As protein: CASSSVSGSVTDTQYF.